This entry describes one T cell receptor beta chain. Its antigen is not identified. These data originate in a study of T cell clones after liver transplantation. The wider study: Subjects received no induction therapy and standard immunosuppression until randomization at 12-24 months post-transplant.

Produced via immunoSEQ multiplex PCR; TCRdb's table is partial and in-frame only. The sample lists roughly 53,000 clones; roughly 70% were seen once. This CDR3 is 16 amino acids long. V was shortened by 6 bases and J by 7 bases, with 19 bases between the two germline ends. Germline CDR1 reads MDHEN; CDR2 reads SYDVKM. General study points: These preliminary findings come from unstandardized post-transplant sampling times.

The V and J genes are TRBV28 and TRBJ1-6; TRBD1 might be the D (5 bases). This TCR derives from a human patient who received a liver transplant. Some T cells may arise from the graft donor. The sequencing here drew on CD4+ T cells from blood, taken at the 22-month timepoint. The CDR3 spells CASRTQSGLLNSPLHF. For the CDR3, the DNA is TGTGCCAGCAGGACCCAATCGGGACTCTTGAATTCACCCCTCCACTTT. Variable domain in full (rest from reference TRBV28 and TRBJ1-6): DVKVTQSSRYLVKRTGEKVFLECVQDMDHENMFWYRQDPGLGLRLIYFSYDVKMKEKGDIPEGYSVSREKKERFSLILESASTNQTSMYLCASRTQSGLLNSPLHFGNGTRLTVT.